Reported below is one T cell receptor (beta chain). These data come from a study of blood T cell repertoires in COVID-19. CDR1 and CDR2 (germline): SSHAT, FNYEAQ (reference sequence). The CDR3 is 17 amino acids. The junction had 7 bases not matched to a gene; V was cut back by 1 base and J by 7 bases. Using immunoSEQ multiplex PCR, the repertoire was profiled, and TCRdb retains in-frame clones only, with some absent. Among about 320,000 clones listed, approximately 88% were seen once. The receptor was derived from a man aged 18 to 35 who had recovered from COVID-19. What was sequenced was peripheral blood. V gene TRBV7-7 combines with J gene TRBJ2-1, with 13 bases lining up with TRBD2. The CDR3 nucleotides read TGTGCCAGCAGCTTAGGTGGACTAGCGGGAGCTATGAATGAGCAGTTCTTC. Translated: CASSLGGLAGAMNEQFF. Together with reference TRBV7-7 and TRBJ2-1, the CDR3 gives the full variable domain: GAGVSQSPRYKVTKRGQDVTLRCDPISSHATLYWYQQALGQGPEFLTYFNYEAQPDKSGLPSDRFSAERPEGSISTLTIQRTEQRDSAMYRCASSLGGLAGAMNEQFFGPGTRLTVL.